The TCR beta chain under discussion was sequenced for a study of shared clonotypes between healthy human individuals. Method: immunoSEQ multiplex PCR; TCRdb's copy keeps in-frame clones and lacks some. The sample consists of roughly 2 million clones, 85% to 95% of them appearing once. CDR1 and CDR2 (germline): SNHLY, FYNNEI. CDR3 size: 14 residues. V lost 7 bases to trimming and J lost 5 bases; unmatched junction nucleotides: 9. This chain joins TRBV2 and TRBJ2-7, with 9 bases fitting TRBD1. The sequence was collected from a man in his late teens or twenties in good health. Specimen: naive CD4+ T cells sorted from blood. The subset here: CD45RA+ positively selected. The CDR3 reads CASTQDRGSHEQYF. CDR3 sequence (DNA): TGTGCCAGCACCCAGGACAGGGGTTCACACGAGCAGTACTTC.